This section outlines one T cell receptor (beta chain) sequence together with its context. Its antigen is as yet unknown. The CDR3 totals 18 residues. Germline CDR1 reads MNHNS; CDR2 reads SASEGT. V lost 5 bases to trimming and J lost 4 bases; unmatched junction nucleotides: 16. The sample's treatment: approximately 11-day PBMC culture with coronavirus spike peptide pools or control peptides (ViraFEST assay). These data belong to a study of vaccination and CD4 T cells after COVID-19. Study-level information: The interval from dose two to post-vaccine sampling had a median of around 79 days, and it ranged from 14 to 241.

Overall study results and limits: A nonsignificant median increase from 21 to 38 SARS-CoV-2-reactive clonotypes was observed. Of the reactive clones in convalescent patients, a median about 85% showed up only post-vaccination. The analysis of convalescent patients involved relatively few individuals and lacked early post-infection timepoints.

With the Oncomine TCR Beta short-read assay, DNA from cultured CD4+ T cells was sequenced. Each CDR3 protein is one row after TCRdb ran MiXCR on the PCR reads. The table has about 11,000 distinct CDR3 sequences, roughly 50% seen once; the top ten hold approximately 21%. The source of this sequence is a human donor who had recovered from COVID-19. The chain combines TRBV6-1 with TRBJ2-5; 10 bases are shared with TRBD2. The sequenced sample was CD4+ T cells from blood, cultured in vitro. The CDR3 spells CASSQLALSGGAGETQYF. CDR3 coding DNA: TGTGCCAGCAGTCAGTTGGCGTTAAGCGGGGGGGCAGGAGAGACCCAGTACTTC.